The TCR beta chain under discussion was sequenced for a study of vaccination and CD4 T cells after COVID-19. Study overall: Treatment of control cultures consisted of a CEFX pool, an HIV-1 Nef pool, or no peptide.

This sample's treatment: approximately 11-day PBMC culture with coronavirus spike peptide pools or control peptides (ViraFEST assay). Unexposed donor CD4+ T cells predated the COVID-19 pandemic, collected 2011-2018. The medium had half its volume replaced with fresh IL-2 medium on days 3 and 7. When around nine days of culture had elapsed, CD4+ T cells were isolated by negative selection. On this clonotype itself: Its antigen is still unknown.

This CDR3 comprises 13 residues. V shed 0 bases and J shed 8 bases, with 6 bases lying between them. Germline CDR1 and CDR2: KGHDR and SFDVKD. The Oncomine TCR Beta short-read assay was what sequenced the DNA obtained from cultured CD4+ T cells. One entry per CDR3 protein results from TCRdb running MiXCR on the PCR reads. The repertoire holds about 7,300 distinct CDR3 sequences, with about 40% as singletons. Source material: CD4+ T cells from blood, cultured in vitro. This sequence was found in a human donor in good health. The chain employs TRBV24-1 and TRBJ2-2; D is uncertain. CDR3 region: CATSDLIAGELFF. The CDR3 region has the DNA TGTGCCACCAGTGATTTGATCGCTGGGGAGCTGTTTTTT.